Sequencing of this TCR beta chain was carried out in a study of control samples from healthy donors and cancer patients. Clones were sequenced by immunoSEQ multiplex PCR, and TCRdb holds only the in-frame ones, with some missing. The data hold 100,000 or so clones, with 83% observed a single time. The CDR3 covers 12 residues. From germline, CDR1 is MDHEN and CDR2 SYDVKM. Trimming took 6 bases from V and 8 from J, leaving 13 bases between them. The receptor's source is a woman aged 45-65 years in good health. The genes are TRBV28 and TRBJ1-2; D possibly corresponds to TRBD1 (5 bases). Material for sequencing was blood. The CDR3 sequence is CASRTGGVGYTF. The CDR3 bases are TGTGCCAGCAGGACGGGGGGGGTCGGCTACACCTTC.